This passage covers 19 T cell receptor beta chains from one sample sequenced in a study of T cell changes during pregnancy in multiple sclerosis. Sequencing was performed with immunoSEQ multiplex PCR; in TCRdb, only in-frame clones are kept and a portion is missing. The data show 26,000 or so clones, around 90% seen once. The sequenced sample was CD4+ T cells from peripheral blood mononuclear cells, obtained in the first trimester of pregnancy. Receptor source: a female donor in good health, enrolled as a control in a pregnancy study.

The chain couples TRBV29-1 to TRBJ2-3, with a possible D match to TRBD1 (5 bases). Germline loops: CDR1 SQVTM, CDR2 ANQGSEA. V lost 2 bases and J 8 bases, leaving 20 bases between the germline ends. The CDR3 sequence is 15 residues long. CDR3 nucleotide sequence: TGCAGCGTTGAACCCAGGGCTGGTCTTTGGGGTACGCAGTATTTT. This translates into CSVEPRAGLWGTQYF.

The chain employs TRBV5-4 and TRBJ2-3, with D maybe TRBD2 (5 bases). V was trimmed by 0 bases and J by 4 bases, leaving 18 bases between them. Germline V gene data show CDR1 as SGHNT and CDR2 as YYREEE (reference sequence). CDR3 length equals 17 residues. CDR3 protein: CASSLDPGRTGSDTQYF. The CDR3 bases are TGTGCCAGCAGCTTGGATCCCGGACGCACGGGGTCAGATACGCAGTATTTT.

The V gene is TRBV7-2, the J gene TRBJ1-2, with 7 bases fitting TRBD1. The germline V gene has CDR1 SGHTA and CDR2 FQGNSA. The CDR3 is 13 residues long. J gave up 8 bases and V 5 bases, and 8 bases lay outside the gene matches. CDR3 amino acids: CASSPQGLRGYTF. In nucleotides, the CDR3 is TGTGCCAGCAGCCCACAGGGGCTGAGGGGCTACACCTTC. The variable domain in full, completed from reference TRBV7-2 and TRBJ1-2, reads GAGVSQSPSNKVTEKGKDVELRCDPISGHTALYWYRQSLGQGLEFLIYFQGNSAPDKSGLPSDRFSAERTGGSVSTLTIQRTQQEDSAVYLCASSPQGLRGYTFGSGTRLTVV.

The chain links TRBV30 to TRBJ2-7; 7 bases are shared with TRBD1. The V gene end was trimmed by 5 bases and the J gene end by 0 bases; junction bases not matched to a gene: 4. The germline V gene has CDR1 GTSNPN and CDR2 SVGIG (reference sequence). This CDR3 spans 13 amino acids. The CDR3 protein is CAWERDSSYEQYF. In DNA form, the CDR3 reads TGTGCCTGGGAGAGGGACAGCTCCTACGAGCAGTACTTC.

The V gene is TRBV9, the J gene TRBJ1-1, with 9 nucleotides matching TRBD1. Trimming removed 3 bases from V and 5 bases from J; junction bases left unmatched: 5. The CDR3 runs 14 residues. CDR1 and CDR2 (germline): SGDLS, YYNGEE. In DNA, the CDR3 is TGTGCCAGCAGCGAACAGGGGGCGGGGACTGAAGCTTTCTTT. Translated, it gives CASSEQGAGTEAFF.

The DNA for the CDR3 is TGTGCCAGCAGTTCTCTAGCGGGTGGTGTGGATACGCAGTATTTT. Translated: CASSSLAGGVDTQYF. The V call is TRBV6-1, the J call TRBJ2-3, with 8 positions matching TRBD2. Germline values: CDR1 MNHNS, CDR2 SASEGT. Losses at the gene ends were 5 bases for V and 6 bases for J; bases not matched to a gene: 10. The CDR3 runs 15 residues.

This chain links TRBV9 with TRBJ1-5; D unclear. The V and J ends lost 0 bases and 0 bases respectively, with 7 bases between them. The germline gives CDR1 SGDLS, CDR2 YYNGEE. CDR3 length: 15 residues. The CDR3: CASSVDGYSNQPQHF. The CDR3 DNA reads as TGTGCCAGCAGCGTAGACGGTTATAGCAATCAGCCCCAGCATTTT.

This clone was seen a single time. The rearrangement links TRBV6-1 to TRBJ1-5, with 8 bases identical to TRBD1. This CDR3 spans 13 amino acids. Looked up from germline, CDR1 is MNHNS and CDR2 is SASEGT. The J segment lost 4 bases and the V segment lost 6 bases, leaving 2 bases of the junction unmatched. CDR3 bases: TGTGCCAGCAGCGGGACAGGAAATCAGCCCCAGCATTTT. Its protein is CASSGTGNQPQHF.

This clone was recorded only once. The chain uses TRBV19 and TRBJ2-7, with 9 positions matching TRBD2. With 4 bases clipped from V and 2 bases from J, the junction kept 9 bases outside the gene matches. From germline, CDR1 is LNHDA and CDR2 SQIVND (reference sequence). The CDR3 extends over 16 amino acids. CDR3 loop: CASSTPEAGGTYEQYF. The CDR3 bases are TGTGCCAGTAGTACCCCGGAAGCGGGGGGTACCTACGAGCAGTACTTC.

The chain has TRBV6-6 and TRBJ1-5, with D uncertain. In germline, CDR1 is MNHNY, CDR2 SVGAGI (reference sequence). The CDR3 totals 14 residues. Trimming took 4 bases from V and 5 from J, leaving 12 bases between them. CDR3 residues: CASSLNMPYQPQHF. The CDR3 DNA sequence: TGTGCCAGCAGTTTAAACATGCCCTATCAGCCCCAGCATTTT.

The V gene is TRBV27, the J gene TRBJ1-3; 7 bases align to TRBD1. The CDR3 contains 13 residues. Germline V CDR1 and CDR2: MNHEY, SMNVEV (reference sequence). Germline trimming cut 5 bases from V and 4 bases from J; bases unmatched to any gene: 2. CDR3 nucleotide sequence: TGTGCCAGCAGTCCGACAGGGGGAAACACCATATATTTT. It codes for CASSPTGGNTIYF.

V usage is TRBV5-1 and J usage is TRBJ1-6; D not resolved. The CDR3 is 14 residues long. The V and J ends lost 0 bases and 6 bases respectively, with 7 bases between them. Germline CDR1 SGHRS, CDR2 YFSETQ. For the CDR3, the DNA is TGCGCCAGCAGCTTGGAAACCGGTAATTCACCCCTCCACTTT. This gives the protein CASSLETGNSPLHF.

The sample holds one count of this clone. The chain couples TRBV7-2 to TRBJ2-3, with TRBD2 matching 7 bases. With V trimmed by 0 bases and J by 5 bases, 5 bases remained unmatched. CDR1 SGHTA and CDR2 FQGNSA come from the germline V gene. The CDR3 spans 15 residues. CDR3 coding DNA: TGTGCCAGCAGCTTAGCGGGGAGGGCCGAAGATACGCAGTATTTT. Translating it yields CASSLAGRAEDTQYF.

V is TRBV29-1 and J is TRBJ2-5; possibly TRBD1 for D (5 bases). V was shortened by 4 bases and J by 3 bases, with 12 bases between the two germline ends. The CDR3 totals 13 residues. Germline V gene lookup returns CDR1 SQVTM and CDR2 ANQGSEA. This CDR3 is CSVAGRQKETQYF. CDR3 coding DNA: TGCAGCGTTGCCGGCAGACAGAAAGAGACCCAGTACTTC.

J is TRBJ2-5 and V is TRBV9, with D hard to call. The CDR3 loop spans 15 amino acids. Trimming stripped 4 bases from V and 5 bases from J, with 18 bases between. CDR1 and CDR2 from the germline V gene are SGDLS and YYNGEE. The CDR3 DNA is TGTGCCAGCAGCCCCCAACCGACTTCTCTCGAGACCCAGTACTTC. Encoded protein: CASSPQPTSLETQYF. Complete variable domain (other parts from reference TRBV9 and TRBJ2-5): DSGVTQTPKHLITATGQRVTLRCSPRSGDLSVYWYQQSLDQGLQFLIQYYNGEERAKGNILERFSAQQFPDLHSELNLSSLELGDSALYFCASSPQPTSLETQYFGPGTRLLVL.

The chain uses TRBV2 and TRBJ2-5; 10 bases match TRBD2. V gave up 6 bases and J gave up 1 base; unmatched junction bases: 5. Germline V gene sequence: CDR1 SNHLY, CDR2 FYNNEI. CDR3 length: 15 residues. CDR3 loop: CASRIGLAAQETQYF. CDR3 sequence (DNA): TGTGCCAGCAGAATCGGACTAGCGGCCCAAGAGACCCAGTACTTC.

This chain links TRBV9 with TRBJ2-5; TRBD2 aligns across 7 bases. The V gene's germline CDR1 is SGDLS and CDR2 YYNGEE. Germline trimming cut 3 bases from V and 4 bases from J; bases unmatched to any gene: 15. This CDR3 has 17 residues. The CDR3 DNA reads TGTGCCAGCAGCGGGGGGGGGTACCGATTTGCAGCAGAGACCCAGTACTTC. Translation: CASSGGGYRFAAETQYF.

Concerning this clone: One end of the junction does not line up with germline, which may come from a read error. This chain joins TRBV7-2 and TRBJ2-7; 11 bases line up with TRBD2. The CDR3 has 14 amino acids. The V gene's germline CDR1 is SGHTA and CDR2 FQGNSA. The CDR3 bases are TGTGCCAGCAGCCTACTAGCGGGAGAGGTTTCTGTCGACTTC. Amino acids: CASSLLAGEVSVDF.

The CDR3 DNA follows: TGTGCCAGCAGCCCCACTGGGGGGGGAATCGATACGCAGTATTTT. This translates into CASSPTGGGIDTQYF. J is TRBJ2-3 and V is TRBV6-6, with 7 bases matching TRBD2. Per the germline V gene, CDR1 is MNHNY and CDR2 is SVGAGI (reference sequence). This CDR3 is 15 amino acids long. J was trimmed by 6 bases and V by 6 bases; bases with no gene match: 12.